The 15 T cell receptor beta chains in this list originate from one sample, sequenced in a study of tumor-infiltrating lymphocytes in primary liver carcinoma. DNA and RNA were both co-extracted from 20-30 mg of bulk tissue that had not been sorted. Using a constant-region primer together with ProtoScript II reverse transcriptase, TCR beta cDNA was made from 500 ng of total RNA. Generation of the TCR beta libraries relied on three nested multiplex PCR rounds using slightly modified ARM-PCR. PCR rounds one and two used TRBV1-TRBV30 forward primers with a C-beta reverse primer for 9 to 10 cycles each. TCRdb re-called the multiplex PCR reads through MiXCR, storing one row per CDR3 protein. The profile covers tens of thousands of distinct CDR3 sequences, with around 70% appearing a single time and roughly a fifth taken by the ten largest. Sequenced input: liver tumor tissue from sampling region 1. This sample's subset: tumor region T1, superior pole. Receptor source: a man aged 35-49 years with primary liver carcinoma and hepatitis B virus infection.

The chain combines TRBV11-2 with TRBJ2-3; the D gene is possibly TRBD1 (6 bases). The J call is in doubt because the DNA end fits TRBJ1-5 better. Germline CDR1 reads SGHAT; CDR2 reads FQNNGV. The CDR3 runs 14 residues. CDR3 DNA: TGTGCCAGCAGCTTTCGGGACAACACAGATACACAGCATTTT. It specifies CASSFRDNTDTQHF.

This clonotype was detected ten times or more. This chain uses TRBV30 with TRBJ2-1; 9 nucleotides align to TRBD2. The CDR3 is 15 amino acids. V shed 0 bases, J shed 2 bases, and the junction held 2 bases outside the gene matches. Germline V gene sequence: CDR1 GTSNPN, CDR2 SVGIG (reference sequence). The CDR3 DNA follows: TGTGCCTGGAGTGTAACTAGCGGGCCCTACAATGAGCAGTTCTTC. Encoded protein: CAWSVTSGPYNEQFF.

This clonotype is medium-sized within its sample. The CDR3: CASSSWGQDNTEAFF. The DNA for the CDR3 is TGTGCCAGCAGCTCCTGGGGACAGGACAACACTGAAGCTTTCTTT. The chain uses TRBV11-2 and TRBJ1-1; 8 bases fit TRBD1. V lost 4 bases and J lost 2; bases outside the gene matches: 6. Germline values: CDR1 SGHAT, CDR2 FQNNGV. This CDR3 comprises 15 residues.

As for this clonotype: The CDR3 does not end in the conserved phenylalanine or tryptophan, so this is likely a read error. No DNA is shown, since the ends of the CDR3 on it are uncertain; the CDR3 is the one TCRdb lists. The chain employs TRBV21-1 and TRBJ2-5. TRBV21-1 is tagged as a pseudogene. Inclusive of both ends, the CDR3 amounts to 13 amino acids. CDR3 residues: CASSTHDGGTQYL.

To note about this clonotype: Lacking the conserved final phenylalanine or tryptophan, this CDR3 likely reflects a read error. The DNA is left out, because the CDR3 cannot be placed on it with certainty; the CDR3 is given as TCRdb lists it. The V and J genes are TRBV4-1 and TRBJ2-5; the table's D gene call, TRBD1, was not cross checked with the DNA. The CDR3 length equals 16 residues, ends included. CDR1 and CDR2 (germline): MGHRA, YSYEKL. The CDR3 here is CASSQGPIQGQETRYL.

A remark on this clonotype: The junction does not match germline at one end; this may be a read error. The chain recombines TRBV6-1 with TRBJ2-2; either TRBD1 or TRBD2 may supply D (5 bases each). The CDR3 has 14 residues. CDR1 and CDR2 from the germline V gene are MNHNS and SASEGT. This CDR3 reads CASSFRQSTGELFF. The CDR3 DNA reads TGTGCCAGCAGTTTTCGACAGAGCACCGGGGAACTGTTTTTT.

Remarks on this clonotype: The junction shows a germline mismatch at one end, possibly a read error. The chain links TRBV28 to TRBJ1-1; D not certain. The CDR3 length is 15 residues. Germline-derived CDR1 and CDR2 are MDHEN and SYDVKM. This CDR3 reads CARSSPGVGGTEAFF. In nucleotides, the CDR3 is TGTGCCAGGAGTTCACCGGGAGTAGGAGGGACTGAAGCTTTCTTT.

The CDR3 sequence: CASSLSSHSWANVLTF. The DNA of the CDR3 is TGTGCCAGCAGTTTATCTTCGCACTCCTGGGCCAACGTCCTGACTTTC. The J gene is TRBJ2-6, the V gene TRBV12-3 or TRBV12-4; unclear D gene. The length of the CDR3 is 16 residues. The V end lost 2 bases, the J end lost 5 bases, and 13 bases lay between the germline ends.

For this clonotype: It is likely a read error, because the conserved phenylalanine at the end of the CDR3 is missing. The DNA is left out, because the CDR3 cannot be placed on it with certainty; the CDR3 is given as TCRdb lists it. J is TRBJ2-1 and V is TRBV29-1; the table calls TRBD1, which could not be checked here. The germline V gene encodes CDR1 SQVTM and CDR2 ANQGSEA. Including both end residues, the CDR3 is 14 amino acids long. Here the CDR3 reads CSALDRGGYNEQLL.

The J gene is TRBJ2-5, the V gene TRBV5-4; D may be TRBD2 (6 bases). From germline, CDR1 is SGHNT and CDR2 YYREEE (reference sequence). V lost 2 bases and J 3 bases, leaving 14 bases between the germline ends. This CDR3 contains 15 residues. The CDR3 protein is CASSFYHGGEETQYF. Here the CDR3 DNA reads TGTGCCAGCAGCTTTTATCACGGGGGAGAAGAGACCCAGTACTTC.

A note on this clonotype: With a much larger clone just one base away, this may be a read error. Given the absence of the conserved phenylalanine or tryptophan at the CDR3 end, a read error is likely. The chain links TRBV28 to TRBJ1-1; D gene unclear. V gave up 1 base and J gave up 7 bases, with 13 bases separating them. Germline assignment: CDR1 MDHEN and CDR2 SYDVKM. This CDR3 is 14 amino acids long. In DNA, the CDR3 is TGTGCCAGCAGTTTATTTACTACGGACCGTGAAGCTTTCCTT. This gives the protein CASSLFTTDREAFL.

On this clonotype: The junction differs from germline at one of its ends, possibly a read error. The chain couples TRBV18 to TRBJ1-1; 7 positions agree with TRBD1. Germline-derived CDR1 and CDR2 are KGHSH and LQKENI. The CDR3 extends over 15 amino acids. CDR3 region: CARSPELQGNTDAFF. Here the CDR3 DNA reads TGTGCCAGGTCACCGGAATTACAGGGGAACACTGATGCTTTCTTT.

There are a few counts of this clonotype. The V and J genes are TRBV20-1 and TRBJ2-5, with 11 bases identical to TRBD1. Germline V gene lookup returns CDR1 DFQATT and CDR2 SNEGSKA (reference sequence). V trimming: 5 bases; J trimming: 4 bases; junction bases outside the gene matches: 6. The CDR3 is made up of 14 amino acids. The CDR3 sequence: CSAQGQGAAETQYF. DNA for the CDR3: TGCAGTGCTCAAGGACAGGGGGCCGCAGAGACCCAGTACTTC.

V is TRBV5-1 and J is TRBJ2-5, with 8 bases lining up with TRBD2. The CDR3 totals 15 residues. Unmatched junction bases numbered 8, after V lost 4 bases and J lost 3 bases. Germline loops: CDR1 SGHRS, CDR2 YFSETQ. The CDR3 nucleotides read TGCGCCAGCAGCACCGGGATTAGCGGGAAAGAGACCCAGTACTTC. It codes for CASSTGISGKETQYF.

As to this clonotype: A much larger clone sits a single nucleotide away, making a read error possible. The chain employs TRBV28 and TRBJ1-1, with 8 bases identical to TRBD1. Germline CDR1 reads MDHEN; CDR2 reads SYDVKM. Trimming cost V 10 bases and J 5 bases; bases outside gene matches: 6. The CDR3 covers 12 residues. The CDR3 sequence is CANRGQETEAFF. The CDR3 DNA follows: TGTGCCAACAGGGGACAGGAAACTGAAGCTTTCTTT.